Listed below are T cell receptor beta chains from one sample, sequenced in a study of T cell clonotyping in hematopoietic cell transplantation. Only in-frame clones appear in the TCRdb table, and some are missing; sequencing was by immunoSEQ multiplex PCR. The data contain roughly 28,000 clones, approximately 94% of them seen just once; the ten biggest clones take up approximately 2.1%. The specimen comprised peripheral blood mononuclear cells, sampled before stem cell transplant. The receptors derive from a man aged 45-65 years with acute myeloid leukemia. Some clones in this sample may be carry-over from other donors' samples. CDR3s include the opening cysteine and the closing phenylalanine or tryptophan. D genes are given only for firm matches. The size field is filled for only some rows; it gives once, few, many or a size class.

v_gene: TRBV5-6; abundance: -; d_gene: -; j_gene: TRBJ1-6; CDR3aa: CASSFRDLINSPLHF; CDR3nt: TGTGCCAGCAGCTTCAGGGACCTAATTAATTCACCCCTCCACTTT
v_gene: TRBV2; abundance: once; d_gene: TRBD1; j_gene: TRBJ2-1; CDR3aa: CASSGKTGPSYNEQFF; CDR3nt: TGTGCCAGCAGTGGTAAGACAGGGCCCTCCTACAATGAGCAGTTCTTC
v_gene: TRBV5-1; abundance: -; d_gene: -; j_gene: TRBJ2-5; CDR3aa: CASRRLGSLQETQYF; CDR3nt: TGCGCCAGCAGGAGGCTGGGGTCCCTCCAAGAGACCCAGTACTTC
v_gene: TRBV7-2; abundance: -; d_gene: TRBD1; j_gene: TRBJ2-7; CDR3aa: CASSRDSPYEQYF; CDR3nt: TGTGCCAGCAGCCGGGACAGCCCCTACGAGCAGTACTTC
v_gene: TRBV4-3; abundance: -; d_gene: -; j_gene: TRBJ2-3; CDR3aa: CASSQERSGPSTDTQYF; CDR3nt: TGCGCCAGCAGCCAAGAACGCAGCGGACCAAGCACAGATACGCAGTATTTT
v_gene: TRBV20-1; abundance: -; d_gene: -; j_gene: TRBJ2-7; CDR3aa: CSARDLQEQYF; CDR3nt: TGCAGTGCTAGAGATTTACAGGAGCAGTACTTC
v_gene: TRBV7-6; abundance: -; d_gene: -; j_gene: TRBJ2-3; CDR3aa: CASSLILDTQYF; CDR3nt: TGTGCCAGCAGCCTCATCTTAGATACGCAGTATTTT
v_gene: TRBV11-2; abundance: -; d_gene: -; j_gene: TRBJ2-1; CDR3aa: CASSLGLARQFF; CDR3nt: TGTGCCAGCAGCTTAGGCTTAGCCCGACAGTTCTTC
v_gene: TRBV19; abundance: -; d_gene: TRBD1; j_gene: TRBJ2-5; CDR3aa: CASSSGTVQETQYF; CDR3nt: TGTGCCAGTAGTTCCGGGACAGTACAGGAGACCCAGTACTTC
v_gene: TRBV5-6; abundance: -; d_gene: TRBD2; j_gene: TRBJ2-6; CDR3aa: CASSLANTLAGPGANVLTF; CDR3nt: TGTGCCAGCAGCTTGGCCAACACACTAGCGGGACCTGGGGCCAACGTCCTGACTTTC
v_gene: TRBV7-8; abundance: -; d_gene: -; j_gene: TRBJ2-7; CDR3aa: CASSLESQNFYEQYF; CDR3nt: TGTGCCAGCAGCTTAGAAAGCCAGAATTTCTACGAGCAGTACTTC
v_gene: TRBV2; abundance: -; d_gene: -; j_gene: TRBJ2-6; CDR3aa: CASKILISGANVLTF; CDR3nt: TGTGCCAGCAAGATCCTTATCTCTGGGGCCAACGTCCTGACTTTC
v_gene: TRBV19; abundance: -; d_gene: -; j_gene: TRBJ1-2; CDR3aa: CASSPQGGGNYGYTF; CDR3nt: TGTGCCAGTAGTCCACAGGGTGGAGGGAACTATGGCTACACCTTC
v_gene: TRBV28; abundance: -; d_gene: -; j_gene: TRBJ2-7; CDR3aa: CASSRPGRVDEQYF; CDR3nt: TGTGCCAGCAGTCGACCCGGCCGGGTGGACGAGCAGTACTTC
v_gene: TRBV11-2; abundance: -; d_gene: -; j_gene: TRBJ2-2; CDR3aa: CASSPLRGDTGELFF; CDR3nt: TGTGCCAGCAGCCCCTTAAGGGGGGACACCGGGGAGCTGTTTTTT
v_gene: TRBV10-3; abundance: -; d_gene: -; j_gene: TRBJ1-1; CDR3aa: CAIRERTGGTEAFF; CDR3nt: TGTGCCATCAGAGAACGCACGGGGGGCACTGAAGCTTTCTTT
v_gene: TRBV19; abundance: -; d_gene: TRBD2; j_gene: TRBJ2-5; CDR3aa: CASAHWAGDQETQYF; CDR3nt: TGTGCCAGTGCCCATTGGGCGGGGGACCAAGAGACCCAGTACTTC
v_gene: TRBV4-3; abundance: -; d_gene: -; j_gene: TRBJ2-1; CDR3aa: CASSQEWRDPEGQGNYNEQFF; CDR3nt: TGCGCCAGCAGCCAAGAATGGAGGGACCCGGAAGGGCAAGGAAATTACAATGAGCAGTTCTTC
v_gene: TRBV7-9; abundance: -; d_gene: -; j_gene: TRBJ1-2; CDR3aa: CASTGDLYGYTF; CDR3nt: TGTGCCAGCACAGGGGATCTTTATGGCTACACCTTC